Each of the 29 T cell receptor beta chains below was sequenced from the same sample in a study of blood T cell repertoires in COVID-19. The method was immunoSEQ multiplex PCR; TCRdb's version includes in-frame clones alone and lacks a portion of them. The sample has approximately 280,000 clones, around 87% seen once. The specimen sequenced was peripheral blood. Every receptor here comes from a woman in her twenties or thirties who had recovered from COVID-19.

This chain links TRBV27 with TRBJ2-4; possible D gene TRBD2, 6 bases. CDR1 and CDR2 (germline): MNHEY, SMNVEV (reference sequence). V was pared by 1 base and J by 6 bases, with 7 bases between. The CDR3 runs to 13 residues. CDR3 sequence: CASSLLRGNIQYF. CDR3 DNA: TGTGCCAGCAGTTTATTGCGGGGAAACATTCAGTACTTC.

This chain connects TRBV11-2 to TRBJ2-3; TRBD2 matches 13 bases. Looked up from germline, CDR1 is SGHAT and CDR2 is FQNNGV. The CDR3 spans 17 residues. Unmatched junction bases numbered 6, after V lost 4 bases and J lost 2 bases. The chain's CDR3 is CASSSGLAGIITDTQYF. In DNA form, the CDR3 reads TGTGCCAGCAGCTCGGGACTAGCGGGGATTATCACAGATACGCAGTATTTT.

CDR3: CSVESEGRSTNTEAFF. In DNA, the CDR3 is TGCAGCGTTGAATCGGAGGGGCGGAGCACGAACACTGAAGCTTTCTTT. The rearrangement joins TRBV29-1 to TRBJ1-1; possible D gene TRBD1, 5 bases. Germline V gives CDR1 SQVTM, CDR2 ANQGSEA. The CDR3 sequence is 16 residues long. Deletions cut 2 bases from V and 1 base from J, with 17 bases between. The whole variable domain, filled in from reference TRBV29-1 and TRBJ1-1, reads SAVISQKPSRDICQRGTSLTIQCQVDSQVTMMFWYRQQPGQSLTLIATANQGSEATYESGFVIDKFPISRPNLTFSTLTVSNMSPEDSSIYLCSVESEGRSTNTEAFFGQGTRLTVV.

V and J are TRBV20-1 and TRBJ1-3, with 7 bases aligning to TRBD1. CDR1 and CDR2 from the germline V gene are DFQATT and SNEGSKA (reference sequence). With V trimmed by 3 bases and J by 2 bases, 4 bases remained unmatched. The CDR3 totals 14 residues. CDR3 coding DNA: TGCAGTGCTAGTGACAGGGCACCTGGAAACACCATATATTTT. This codes for CSASDRAPGNTIYF.

The V call is TRBV5-1, the J call TRBJ2-2; tentatively, D is TRBD2 (5 bases). Germline V CDR1 and CDR2: SGHRS, YFSETQ. V lost 5 bases and J 7 bases, leaving 12 bases between the germline ends. The CDR3 sequence is 13 residues long. For the CDR3, the DNA is TGCGCCAGCAGTTCTCTCCGGGGCGGGGAGCTGTTTTTT. Its protein is CASSSLRGGELFF.

In this sample, this clone turned up once. This chain connects TRBV19 to TRBJ2-1; the match to TRBD1 covers 7 bases. The germline V gene has CDR1 LNHDA and CDR2 SQIVND (reference sequence). This CDR3 contains 15 residues. J lost 3 bases, V lost 5 bases, and 7 bases had no gene match. CDR3 sequence reads: CASSFTGDGYNEQFF. CDR3 in DNA: TGTGCCAGTAGTTTCACAGGGGACGGCTACAATGAGCAGTTCTTC.

The rearrangement joins TRBV7-8 to TRBJ2-5; 7 bases map to TRBD2. Losses at the gene ends were 1 base for V and 2 bases for J; bases not matched to a gene: 7. This CDR3 contains 16 residues. CDR1 SGHVS and CDR2 FQNEAQ come from the germline V gene. This chain's CDR3 is CASSLVARRGQETQYF. As DNA, the CDR3 is TGTGCCAGCAGCTTAGTAGCGAGGCGGGGGCAAGAGACCCAGTACTTC.

The CDR3 loop reads CASSPGRGGYNEQFF. CDR3 nucleotide sequence: TGTGCCAGCAGTCCCGGGCGGGGGGGGTACAATGAGCAGTTCTTC. The chain carries TRBV27 and TRBJ2-1, with 9 nucleotides matching TRBD2. The CDR3 is 15 residues long. Germline V gives CDR1 MNHEY, CDR2 SMNVEV (reference sequence). Trimming at V came to 5 bases and at J to 4 bases, leaving 6 bases not matched to a gene.

J is TRBJ2-7 and V is TRBV7-2; 11 nucleotides line up with TRBD2. The length of the CDR3 is 18 residues. Unmatched junction bases numbered 12, after V lost 0 bases and J lost 5 bases. Germline values: CDR1 SGHTA, CDR2 FQGNSA. The CDR3 DNA is TGTGCCAGCAGCTTAGCCGGTGCGCTAGCGGGAGGTCTAAACGAGCAGTACTTC. It yields the protein CASSLAGALAGGLNEQYF. Full variable domain (remainder filled in from reference TRBV7-2 and TRBJ2-7): GAGVSQSPSNKVTEKGKDVELRCDPISGHTALYWYRQSLGQGLEFLIYFQGNSAPDKSGLPSDRFSAERTGGSVSTLTIQRTQQEDSAVYLCASSLAGALAGGLNEQYFGPGTRLTVT.

This clone is a singleton in its sample. The chain combines TRBV28 with TRBJ2-5, with 9 bases that match TRBD2. The CDR3 contains 15 residues. Germline V gives CDR1 MDHEN, CDR2 SYDVKM. With V trimmed by 3 bases and J by 8 bases, 10 bases remained unmatched. CDR3 sequence (DNA): TGTGCCAGCAGTTTGGAAGCGGGAGGCCGGGTAACCCAGTACTTC. It is translated as CASSLEAGGRVTQYF.

This clone was detected a few times. This rearrangement joins TRBV6-6 to TRBJ1-3, with TRBD1 identical over 7 bases. CDR3 length: 14 amino acids. The germline gives CDR1 MNHNY, CDR2 SVGAGI (reference sequence). After removal of 5 bases from V and 6 bases from J, the junction contained 7 bases not matched to a gene. For the CDR3, the DNA is TGTGCCAGCAGTCTCACAGGGGAGAAAAACACCATATATTTT. Translation gives CASSLTGEKNTIYF.

J is TRBJ2-3 and V is TRBV19; D is perhaps TRBD1 (6 bases). Per the germline V gene, CDR1 is LNHDA and CDR2 is SQIVND (reference sequence). V was shortened by 10 bases and J by 1 base, with 18 bases between the two germline ends. This CDR3 comprises 15 residues. CDR3 DNA sequence: TGTGCCACGAGAGATGGCAGGGGTGGCACAGATACGCAGTATTTT. Translation gives CATRDGRGGTDTQYF. Full variable domain (missing parts from reference TRBV19 and TRBJ2-3): DGGITQSPKYLFRKEGQNVTLSCEQNLNHDAMYWYRQDPGQGLRLIYYSQIVNDFQKGDIAEGYSVSREKKESFPLTVTSAQKNPTAFYLCATRDGRGGTDTQYFGPGTRLTVL.

This clone was detected a few times. This chain connects TRBV24-1 to TRBJ1-2; the D gene is possibly TRBD1 (5 bases). V lost 4 bases, J lost 10 bases, and 12 bases lay in between. The CDR3 has 12 amino acids. The germline gives CDR1 KGHDR, CDR2 SFDVKD. The CDR3 DNA sequence: TGTGCCACCAGTGACCAAACAGGATCCTACACCTTC. This encodes CATSDQTGSYTF.

The rearrangement joins TRBV6-5 to TRBJ2-2; 8 nucleotides line up with TRBD1. The CDR3 spans 13 residues. Looked up from germline, CDR1 is MNHEY and CDR2 is SVGAGI. Trimming cost V 6 bases and J 6 bases; bases outside gene matches: 3. The DNA for the CDR3 is TGTGCCAGCAGCCGGACAGGGTCCGGGGAGCTGTTTTTT. Encoded protein: CASSRTGSGELFF.

The chain couples TRBV11-2 to TRBJ2-7, with TRBD2 as a possible D gene (6 bases). The CDR3 covers 15 residues. V was pared by 1 base and J by 4 bases, with 14 bases between. Germline CDR1 is SGHAT and CDR2 is FQNNGV. The CDR3 DNA follows: TGTGCCAGCAGCTTAGCGTCGCTCGGGGGTTACGAGCAGTACTTC. Translation gives CASSLASLGGYEQYF.

The J gene is TRBJ2-5, the V gene TRBV28; no firm D call. V gave up 2 bases and J gave up 0 bases, with 10 bases separating them. This CDR3 is built from 15 residues. The germline gives CDR1 MDHEN, CDR2 SYDVKM. The CDR3 region has the DNA TGTGCCAGCAGTTTAAACGGAGCCAACCAAGAGACCCAGTACTTC. This translates into CASSLNGANQETQYF.

The chain links TRBV4-1 to TRBJ2-6; D remains ambiguous. This CDR3 spans 13 amino acids. CDR1 is MGHRA and CDR2 is YSYEKL in the germline V gene. Deletions cut 2 bases from V and 12 bases from J, with 11 bases between. In DNA form, the CDR3 reads TGCGCCAGCAGCCAATCCCGCCTCAGCGTCCTGACTTTC. Residues: CASSQSRLSVLTF.

This clone was counted between two and nine times. The rearrangement uses TRBV3-1 (or the pseudogene TRBV3-2) and TRBJ2-3; TRBD1 agrees at 8 bases. Germline V gene data show CDR1 as LGHDT and CDR2 as YNNKEL (reference sequence). The CDR3 totals 15 residues. The J segment lost 4 bases and the V segment lost 4 bases, leaving 7 bases of the junction unmatched. The CDR3 loop is CASSLSRGPPDTQYF. The CDR3, as DNA: TGTGCCAGCAGCCTGTCCAGGGGGCCCCCAGATACGCAGTATTTT.

This chain connects TRBV28 to TRBJ1-6, with a weak D call TRBD1 (6 bases). With 5 bases removed from V and 4 bases from J, the gap between germline ends came to 12 bases. The germline V gene has CDR1 MDHEN and CDR2 SYDVKM. This CDR3 comprises 15 residues. Written as DNA, the CDR3 is TGTGCCAGCAGTCCTACAGGGTTTTATAATTCACCCCTCCACTTT. Protein product: CASSPTGFYNSPLHF. The full variable domain, completed using reference TRBV28 and TRBJ1-6, is DVKVTQSSRYLVKRTGEKVFLECVQDMDHENMFWYRQDPGLGLRLIYFSYDVKMKEKGDIPEGYSVSREKKERFSLILESASTNQTSMYLCASSPTGFYNSPLHFGNGTRLTVT.

This chain connects TRBV5-4 to TRBJ1-3; D is possibly TRBD1 (6 bases). V shed 8 bases and J shed 0 bases, with 15 bases lying between them. The CDR3 contains 15 residues. From germline, CDR1 is SGHNT and CDR2 YYREEE (reference sequence). CDR3 in DNA: TGTGCCAGTTCCGGACAGCCTTTCTCTGGAAACACCATATATTTT. Translating it yields CASSGQPFSGNTIYF.

This clone appeared a single time. The chain couples TRBV5-4 to TRBJ2-1; the D gene is possibly TRBD1 (5 bases). Trimming removed 1 base at V and 15 bases at J, with 20 bases between. CDR3 length equals 14 residues. CDR1 is SGHNT, CDR2 YYREEE, per germline (reference sequence). CDR3 protein: CASSLLTVDSAWFF. The CDR3 DNA follows: TGTGCCAGCAGCTTGTTAACAGTAGACAGTGCTTGGTTCTTC.

CDR3 amino acids: CASRVLVSYEQYF. The CDR3 nucleotides are TGTGCCAGCAGGGTACTGGTCTCCTACGAGCAGTACTTC. The rearrangement uses TRBV6-5 and TRBJ2-7, with D hard to call. In germline, CDR1 is MNHEY, CDR2 SVGAGI. V lost 6 bases and J lost 0, with 9 bases in between. CDR3 length: 13 amino acids.

This chain connects TRBV10-3 to TRBJ2-3; D is perhaps TRBD2 (5 bases). CDR1 is ENHRY, CDR2 SYGVKD, per germline. The CDR3 consists of 14 residues. V lost 9 bases to trimming and J lost 4 bases, with 17 bases between them. The CDR3 sequence: CAIRPAADSDTQYF. The CDR3, as DNA: TGTGCCATTAGGCCGGCAGCGGATTCAGATACGCAGTATTTT.

This chain links TRBV29-1 with TRBJ2-2, with no clear D. Germline-derived CDR1 and CDR2 are SQVTM and ANQGSEA. The CDR3 runs to 13 residues. With 8 bases removed from V and 1 base from J, the gap between germline ends came to 11 bases. CDR3 loop: CSLRTQNTGELFF. As DNA, the CDR3 is TGCAGCCTTCGAACTCAGAACACCGGGGAGCTGTTTTTT.

The chain joins TRBV7-2 to TRBJ1-2, with TRBD1 matching 8 bases. Germline lookup yields CDR1 SGHTA and CDR2 FQGNSA. There are 16 residues in the CDR3. After removal of 5 bases from V and 1 base from J, the junction contained 9 bases not matched to a gene. The CDR3 reads CASSLADRVSNYGYTF. CDR3 nucleotide sequence: TGTGCCAGCAGCCTCGCGGACAGGGTCAGTAACTATGGCTACACCTTC.

This clone is a singleton in its sample. V is TRBV4-2 and J is TRBJ2-1, with TRBD2 matching 8 bases. CDR3 length: 16 residues. The ends lost 0 bases at V and 2 bases at J; junction bases unmatched: 3. CDR1 LGHNA and CDR2 YNFKEQ come from the germline V gene. The CDR3 region has the DNA TGTGCCAGCAGCCAAGATAACGGGGGGGCCTACAATGAGCAGTTCTTC. This sequence encodes CASSQDNGGAYNEQFF.

The chain combines TRBV12-5 with TRBJ2-7, with D perhaps matching TRBD2 (5 bases). The germline V and J ends were trimmed by 5 bases and 3 bases, with 20 bases remaining between them. Germline V gene sequence: CDR1 LGHNT, CDR2 FRNRAP. The CDR3 is 16 amino acids. The CDR3 DNA reads TGTGCTAGTGGTCACACTAGTGATTTAGTTCGCTACGAGCAGTACTTC. It codes for CASGHTSDLVRYEQYF.

This chain links TRBV27 with TRBJ2-3, with a tentative D call TRBD1 (5 bases). The ends were cut back, 3 bases at V and 8 bases at J, with 24 bases in the middle. CDR3 size: 17 residues. Germline V CDR1 and CDR2: MNHEY, SMNVEV (reference sequence). The CDR3 loop is CASSFSLAREQSGTQYF. The CDR3 DNA reads TGTGCCAGCAGTTTTTCGTTGGCCAGGGAACAGAGTGGTACGCAGTATTTT.

This chain joins TRBV29-1 and TRBJ2-2; maybe TRBD2 (6 bases). The CDR3 sequence is 13 residues long. V was pared by 4 bases and J by 5 bases, with 11 bases between. CDR1 SQVTM and CDR2 ANQGSEA come from the germline V gene. In nucleotides, the CDR3 is TGCAGCGTTGCCCGGGACTTGACCGGGGAGCTGTTTTTT. As protein: CSVARDLTGELFF.